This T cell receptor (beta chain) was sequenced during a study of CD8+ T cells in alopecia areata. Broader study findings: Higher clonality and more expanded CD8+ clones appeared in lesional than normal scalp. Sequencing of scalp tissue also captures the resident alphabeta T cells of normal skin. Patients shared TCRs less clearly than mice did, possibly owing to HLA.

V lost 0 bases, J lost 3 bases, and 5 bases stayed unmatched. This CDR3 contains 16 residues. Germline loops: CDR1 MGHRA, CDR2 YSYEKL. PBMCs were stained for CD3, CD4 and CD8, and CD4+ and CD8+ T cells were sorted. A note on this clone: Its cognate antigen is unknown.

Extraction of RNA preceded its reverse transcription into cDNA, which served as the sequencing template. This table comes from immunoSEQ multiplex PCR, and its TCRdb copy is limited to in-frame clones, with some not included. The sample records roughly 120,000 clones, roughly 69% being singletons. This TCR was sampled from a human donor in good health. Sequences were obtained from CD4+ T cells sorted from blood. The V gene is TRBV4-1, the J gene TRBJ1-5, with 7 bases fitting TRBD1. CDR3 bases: TGCGCCAGCAGCCAAGAGGAGACAGGGAACAATCAGCCCCAGCATTTT. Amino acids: CASSQEETGNNQPQHF.